The 17 T cell receptor beta chains below all came from one sample that was sequenced in a study of PD-1 blockade in classical Hodgkin lymphoma. Measured with immunoSEQ multiplex PCR; TCRdb has only the in-frame clones, and not every one. Seen here are over 60,000 clones, roughly 93% observed once, and the top ten hold about 2.6%. As for time point: newly diagnosed, previously untreated cHL patient sample. The sequenced material came from peripheral blood mononuclear cells (PBMCs). The receptors originated from a human donor with classical Hodgkin lymphoma.

The V gene is TRBV7-8, the J gene TRBJ2-5; D uncertain. CDR3 length: 15 amino acids. V was clipped by 5 bases and J by 0 bases, with 13 bases between them. Germline values: CDR1 SGHVS, CDR2 FQNEAQ. The CDR3 loop is CASSLRMKYQETQYF. The CDR3 coding sequence is TGTGCCAGCAGCCTCCGTATGAAGTACCAAGAGACCCAGTACTTC. Based on the CDR3 plus reference TRBV7-8 and TRBJ2-5, the full variable domain is GAGVSQSPRYKVAKRGQDVALRCDPISGHVSLFWYQQALGQGPEFLTYFQNEAQLDKSGLPSDRFFAERPEGSVSTLKIQRTQQEDSAVYLCASSLRMKYQETQYFGPGTRLLVL.

The sample holds one count of this clone. This chain joins TRBV2 and TRBJ2-1, with 13 bases matching TRBD2. Germline CDR1 and CDR2: SNHLY and FYNNEI. The V gene end was trimmed by 5 bases and the J gene end by 9 bases; junction bases not matched to a gene: 7. This CDR3 is 15 amino acids long. CDR3 nucleotides: TGTGCCAGCAGTCCCACTAGCGGGGGGGCAGGTGAGCAGTTCTTC. Translation gives CASSPTSGGAGEQFF.

The CDR3 DNA reads as TGTGCCATCCAGGTGGGGGAAGGTTTTAAACACGAGCAGTACTTC. This sequence encodes CAIQVGEGFKHEQYF. This chain uses TRBV27 with TRBJ2-7; D may correspond to TRBD1 or TRBD2 (5 bases each). Per germline, CDR1 MNHEY and CDR2 SMNVEV (reference sequence). This CDR3 has 15 residues. V was cut by 10 bases and J by 5 bases, with 24 bases left in between.

The chain joins TRBV5-1 to TRBJ1-2; a possible D gene is TRBD1 (5 bases). The CDR3 spans 13 residues. V was clipped by 4 bases and J by 7 bases, with 14 bases between them. Germline-derived CDR1 and CDR2 are SGHRS and YFSETQ. CDR3 nucleotides: TGCGCCAGCAGCCGAAACGGGGCGTTTGGCTACACCTTC. This translates into CASSRNGAFGYTF.

The chain employs TRBV7-2 and TRBJ2-5; the D gene is possibly TRBD2 (5 bases). The V end lost 4 bases, the J end lost 5 bases, and 14 bases lay between the germline ends. This CDR3 is built from 14 residues. In germline, CDR1 is SGHTA, CDR2 FQGNSA. The CDR3 DNA reads TGTGCCAGCAGCTCGGACTGGGTTAGGGAGACCCAGTACTTC. It is translated as CASSSDWVRETQYF.

A single count supports this clone. The chain joins TRBV5-6 to TRBJ2-7; 10 bases agree with TRBD2. CDR3 size: 13 residues. After removal of 7 bases from V and 2 bases from J, the junction contained 3 bases not matched to a gene. Per germline, CDR1 SGHDT and CDR2 YYEEEE. The CDR3 DNA is TGTGCCAGCGGAACTAGCGGGACCTACGAGCAGTACTTC. Amino acids: CASGTSGTYEQYF. The variable domain in full, with the rest retrieved from reference TRBV5-6 and TRBJ2-7, is DAGVTQSPTHLIKTRGQQVTLRCSPKSGHDTVSWYQQALGQGPQFIFQYYEEEERQRGNFPDRFSGHQFPNYSSELNVNALLLGDSALYLCASGTSGTYEQYFGPGTRLTVT.

The chain has TRBV7-2 and TRBJ2-1; D is uncertain. The length of the CDR3 is 17 residues. Germline V gene sequence: CDR1 SGHTA, CDR2 FQGNSA. The ends were cut back, 3 bases at V and 0 bases at J, with 15 bases in the middle. This CDR3 reads CASSLVGSRTSYNEQFF. For the CDR3, the DNA is TGTGCCAGCAGCTTGGTGGGTAGCAGGACCTCCTACAATGAGCAGTTCTTC.

The DNA of the CDR3 is TGTGCCAGCAGTAAAAGCCGTCATAGCGGGAGTGACAACGAGCAGTACTTC. Protein sequence: CASSKSRHSGSDNEQYF. The rearrangement uses TRBV21-1 and TRBJ2-7; the DNA was not used to check the table's D call, TRBD2. TRBV21-1 counts as a pseudogene. The CDR3 runs 17 residues.

In its sample, this clone was seen once. V usage is TRBV5-1 and J usage is TRBJ1-1, with 7 bases fitting TRBD1. Germline V lookup: CDR1 SGHRS, CDR2 YFSETQ. CDR3 size: 16 residues. Trimming at V came to 4 bases and at J to 3 bases, leaving 12 bases not matched to a gene. CDR3 amino acids: CASSPFPRQGDTEAFF. The CDR3 DNA reads TGCGCCAGCAGCCCCTTCCCCCGACAGGGCGACACTGAAGCTTTCTTT.

This rearrangement joins TRBV11-2 to TRBJ1-2; no firm D call. The ends were cut back, 5 bases at V and 4 bases at J, with 8 bases in the middle. CDR3 length: 12 residues. The V gene's germline CDR1 is SGHAT and CDR2 FQNNGV. CDR3 nucleotide sequence: TGTGCCAGCAGCCCTAACGGCTATGGCTACACCTTC. This codes for CASSPNGYGYTF.

This sequence joins TRBV7-9 and TRBJ1-1, with D possibly TRBD1 on 6 matching bases. CDR1 and CDR2 (germline): SEHNR, FQNEAQ (reference sequence). Trimming shortened V by 2 bases and J by 2 bases, and 12 bases separated the two germline ends. The length of the CDR3 is 15 residues. CDR3 nucleotide sequence: TGTGCCAGCAGCTTAAAAGGGGGGCTTAACACTGAAGCTTTCTTT. It specifies CASSLKGGLNTEAFF.

The J gene is TRBJ2-1, the V gene TRBV11-3, with D unresolved. Germline V gives CDR1 SGHNT, CDR2 YENEEA. The CDR3 consists of 15 residues. V lost 2 bases, J lost 3 bases, and 11 bases lay in between. CDR3 sequence (DNA): TGTGCCAGCAGCTTAAGGCCGTCGAGCTACAATGAGCAGTTCTTC. Translation: CASSLRPSSYNEQFF.

The chain couples TRBV28 to TRBJ2-7; weak D call: TRBD2 (5 bases). Germline assignment: CDR1 MDHEN and CDR2 SYDVKM. Trimming removed 7 bases at V and 11 bases at J, with 27 bases between. The CDR3 sequence is 15 residues long. CDR3 nucleotide sequence: TGTGCCAGCATGGTATCGGGAAATGGTCTACCAGCGGAGTACTTC. It translates to CASMVSGNGLPAEYF.

The J gene is TRBJ1-1, the V gene TRBV7-3, with 7 bases fitting TRBD1. The junction had 5 bases not matched to a gene; V was cut back by 5 bases and J by 8 bases. This CDR3 region has 12 residues. In germline, CDR1 is SGHTA, CDR2 FQGTGA. The CDR3 loop is CASSRGQLEAFF. Here the CDR3 DNA reads TGTGCCAGCAGCAGGGGACAGCTAGAAGCTTTCTTT. Drawing the rest from reference TRBV7-3 and TRBJ1-1, the complete variable domain is GAGVSQTPSNKVTEKGKYVELRCDPISGHTALYWYRQSLGQGPEFLIYFQGTGAADDSGLPNDRFFAVRPEGSVSTLKIQRTERGDSAVYLCASSRGQLEAFFGQGTRLTVV.

The CDR3 spells CASSLQGAQPQHF. In DNA form, the CDR3 reads TGTGCCAGCAGTTTACAGGGAGCTCAGCCCCAGCATTTT. The V and J genes are TRBV27 and TRBJ1-5; the D gene is possibly TRBD1 (5 bases). V was pared by 2 bases and J by 6 bases, with 8 bases between. The CDR3 extends over 13 amino acids. Germline assignment: CDR1 MNHEY and CDR2 SMNVEV (reference sequence).

This clone showed up just once. The rearrangement links TRBV19 to TRBJ2-7, with 9 bases fitting TRBD2. The V and J ends lost 4 bases and 0 bases, in that order; junction bases with no gene match: 4. Per germline, CDR1 LNHDA and CDR2 SQIVND (reference sequence). The CDR3 sequence is 15 residues long. This chain's CDR3 is CASSRTSASSYEQYF. CDR3 nucleotides: TGTGCCAGTAGTAGGACTAGCGCAAGCTCCTACGAGCAGTACTTC.

V is TRBV7-9 and J is TRBJ1-5; D uncertain. Looked up from germline, CDR1 is SEHNR and CDR2 is FQNEAQ (reference sequence). This CDR3 has 12 residues. Trimming removed 1 base at V and 2 bases at J, with 0 bases between. The CDR3 loop is CASSLGNQPQHF. DNA of the CDR3: TGTGCCAGCAGCTTAGGCAATCAGCCCCAGCATTTT.